Listed below are T cell receptor beta chains from one sample, sequenced in a study of blood T cell repertoires in COVID-19. Method: immunoSEQ multiplex PCR; TCRdb's copy keeps in-frame clones and lacks some. The data hold approximately 350,000 clones, with more than 85% observed a single time. The sample consisted of PBMCs or T cells enriched from blood (not recorded which). Every receptor here comes from a woman in her 30s who had recovered from COVID-19. Both conserved end residues are part of each CDR3. For some rows the clone size is stated as once, few or many, or as a class when expanded; others skip it.

CDR3 length	J gene	V gene	clone size	CDR3 protein
15	TRBJ1-3	TRBV19	-	CASTKPRGPGNTIYF
15	TRBJ2-5	TRBV6-5	-	CASSYSGAAAETQYF
13	TRBJ1-5	TRBV28	-	CASQLTGHQPQHF
18	TRBJ2-2	TRBV19	-	CASSHYPTGSKGTGELFF
13	TRBJ2-2	TRBV29-1	-	CSVGSRGTGELFF
12	TRBJ2-7	TRBV11-3	-	CASSLAGGEQYF
13	TRBJ2-1	TRBV9	once	CASSVASRNEQFF
17	TRBJ2-3	TRBV11-2	once	CASSFSAGAGVSDTQYF
14	TRBJ1-1	TRBV29-1	-	CSVGGTGEVTEAFF
15	TRBJ2-1	TRBV19	-	CASSTVASGIREQFF
15	TRBJ2-1	TRBV11-3	-	CASRRGLAGGNEQFF
14	TRBJ1-2	TRBV27	-	CASSFGQGARGYTF
15	TRBJ1-2	TRBV5-1	-	CASRQGQVTNYGYTF
13	TRBJ1-2	TRBV28	-	CASSSAASYGYTF
14	TRBJ2-1	TRBV29-1	few	CSAPETGAYNEQFF
14	TRBJ2-5	TRBV12-5	-	CASGLGTTAETQYF
15	TRBJ1-2	TRBV19	-	CASSIDRGGRDGYTF
13	TRBJ2-1	TRBV7-6	-	CASSLETRGAEFF
14	TRBJ1-3	TRBV29-1	-	CSVEDGQAGNTIYF
18	TRBJ2-7	TRBV27	-	CASSAGTSGYKNIYEQYF
18	TRBJ2-1	TRBV5-1	-	CASSVGTSGGFTYNEQFF
14	TRBJ1-5	TRBV7-4	-	CASSPNYSNQPQHF
13	TRBJ1-1	TRBV30	-	CAWDRGGSTEAFF
13	TRBJ1-5	TRBV6-2/TRBV6-3	few	CASSPQADQPQHF